This T cell receptor beta chain is drawn from a study of vaccination and CD4 T cells after COVID-19. The sample's treatment: roughly nine-day PBMC culture with coronavirus spike peptide pools or control peptides (ViraFEST assay). This clonotype was observed a single time. The antigen remains unidentified. One end of the junction is discordant with germline, which a read error may explain. This CDR3 is built from 16 residues. The Oncomine TCR Beta short-read assay sequenced DNA from cultured CD4+ T cells. In TCRdb, the PCR reads were re-called with MiXCR into one record per CDR3 protein. The table shows about 15,000 distinct CDR3 sequences, with approximately 47% occurring only once.

Sequenced sample: CD4+ T cells from blood, cultured in vitro. The receptor was derived from a human donor who had recovered from COVID-19. The chain joins TRBV12-3 or TRBV12-4 to TRBJ2-1; D is unresolved. CDR3 DNA sequence: TGCGCCAGCACCCCCTCGAGGCCGGGCTCCTACAATGAGCAGTTCTTC. Amino acids: CASTPSRPGSYNEQFF.